Listed here are 20 T cell receptor beta chains from one sample, sequenced in a study of T cells in Graves' hyperthyroidism and ophthalmopathy. Using RNA transcripts as the source, TCR beta CDR3 regions were amplified. Using the HTBI primer set, a first-round RT-PCR was run on the TCR CDR3. MiXCR, run by TCRdb on the multiplex PCR reads, gives a single entry per CDR3 protein. This sample has a few hundred thousand distinct CDR3 sequences, with 40% to 50% found just once. What was sequenced was peripheral blood or thyroid tissue (not recorded which). The receptors come from an adult woman with Graves' disease, either hyperthyroidism or ophthalmopathy (not recorded which).

Many counts were recorded for this clonotype. This chain connects TRBV6-1 to TRBJ2-7; D remains unclear. V gave up 0 bases and J gave up 4 bases, with 4 bases separating them. The CDR3 runs to 12 residues. Germline assignment: CDR1 MNHNS and CDR2 SASEGT. For the CDR3, the DNA is TGTGCCAGCAGTGAAGCGGGGTACGAGCAGTACTTC. Residues: CASSEAGYEQYF.

V and J are TRBV20-1 and TRBJ1-2; 7 bases align to TRBD1. The CDR3 totals 15 residues. J gave up 6 bases and V 6 bases, and 16 bases lay outside the gene matches. The germline V gene has CDR1 DFQATT and CDR2 SNEGSKA (reference sequence). Here the CDR3 reads CSASPGGQGDDGYTF. In DNA form, the CDR3 reads TGCAGTGCCTCACCGGGTGGGCAGGGGGACGATGGCTACACCTTC.

This clonotype was counted at least ten times. This chain joins TRBV5-1 and TRBJ1-1; D perhaps matches TRBD1 (5 bases). The CDR3 runs to 16 residues. CDR1 is SGHRS, CDR2 YFSETQ, per germline. The V and J ends lost 1 base and 1 base respectively, with 14 bases between them. CDR3 sequence: CASSLRGGAENTEAFF. CDR3 sequence (DNA): TGCGCCAGCAGCTTGAGGGGCGGGGCAGAGAACACTGAAGCTTTCTTT.

The rearrangement links TRBV5-6 to TRBJ2-5, with 7 nucleotides matching TRBD1. The V segment lost 4 bases and the J segment 7 bases; nucleotides outside the gene matches: 10. Germline-derived CDR1 and CDR2 are SGHDT and YYEEEE. CDR3 length: 14 amino acids. The CDR3 sequence: CASSLQGIGWTQYF. The CDR3 DNA follows: TGTGCCAGCAGCCTACAGGGGATTGGTTGGACCCAGTACTTC.

This clonotype has a count of ten or more. The chain recombines TRBV7-2 with TRBJ2-7; no reliable D call. Germline V gene data show CDR1 as SGHTA and CDR2 as FQGNSA. Trimming removed 1 base from V and 2 bases from J, with 12 bases in between. The CDR3 runs 15 residues. CDR3 DNA sequence: TGTGCCAGCAGCTTAGGGGCCAGTCTCCCCTACGAGCAGTACTTC. It specifies CASSLGASLPYEQYF.

The chain is built from TRBV29-1 and TRBJ1-2; D is unresolved. Germline V lookup: CDR1 SQVTM, CDR2 ANQGSEA. This CDR3 has 11 amino acids. The germline V and J ends were trimmed by 3 bases and 6 bases, with 8 bases remaining between them. The DNA for the CDR3 is TGCAGCGTTGACGAGGGTCATGGCTACACCTTC. Translating it yields CSVDEGHGYTF.

The chain uses TRBV15 and TRBJ1-1; TRBD1 agrees at 8 bases. This CDR3 spans 15 amino acids. Looked up from germline, CDR1 is LNHNV and CDR2 is YYDKDF (reference sequence). V was pared by 3 bases and J by 1 base, with 4 bases of the junction left unmatched. DNA of the CDR3: TGTGCCACCAGCAGCCCGGGACAGGAGAACACTGAAGCTTTCTTT. Its protein product is CATSSPGQENTEAFF. The whole variable domain, remainder taken from reference TRBV15 and TRBJ1-1, is DAMVIQNPRYQVTQFGKPVTLSCSQTLNHNVMYWYQQKSSQAPKLLFHYYDKDFNNEADTPDNFQSRRPNTSFCFLDIRSPGLGDTAMYLCATSSPGQENTEAFFGQGTRLTVV.

The chain links TRBV6-4 to TRBJ2-6; no clear D. CDR3 length: 13 amino acids. CDR1 and CDR2 from the germline V gene are MRHNA and SNTAGT. The V end lost 6 bases, the J end lost 12 bases, and 15 bases lay between the germline ends. This chain's CDR3 is CASSPTQLSVLTF. The CDR3 region has the DNA TGTGCCAGCAGCCCTACACAACTGAGCGTCCTGACTTTC.

In this sample, this clonotype turned up a few times. V gene TRBV7-6 combines with J gene TRBJ2-5; the D is unclear. Germline V gives CDR1 SGHVS, CDR2 FNYEAQ. This CDR3 is built from 14 residues. V was clipped by 5 bases and J by 5 bases, with 15 bases between them. The CDR3 loop is CASSQVSLGETQYF. Written as DNA, the CDR3 is TGTGCCAGCAGCCAAGTGAGCTTGGGGGAGACCCAGTACTTC.

J is TRBJ1-5 and V is TRBV10-3, with 8 positions matching TRBD1. Per germline, CDR1 ENHRY and CDR2 SYGVKD. J was trimmed by 10 bases and V by 3 bases; bases with no gene match: 8. This CDR3 contains 14 residues. In nucleotides, the CDR3 is TGTGCCATCAGTGACGGCCAGGGGGCGCGACCCCAGCATTTT. Protein product: CAISDGQGARPQHF.

As for this clonotype: Compared with germline, one end of the junction differs, possibly owing to a read error. The gene calls are TRBV11-2 and TRBJ2-5; D perhaps matches TRBD1 (5 bases). The CDR3 has 9 residues. The germline CDR1 and CDR2 sequences are SGHAT and FQNNGV. CDR3 protein: CASSLGPGF. The CDR3 nucleotides are TGTGCCAGCAGCTTAGGCCCAGGGTTC.

The chain combines TRBV29-1 with TRBJ1-4, with D perhaps TRBD1 (6 bases). CDR3 size: 14 residues. The V and J ends lost 8 bases and 2 bases respectively, with 15 bases between them. Germline CDR1 is SQVTM and CDR2 is ANQGSEA. The CDR3 nucleotides are TGCAGCACCCTGGGGGGCACGACTAATGAAAAACTGTTTTTT. Protein: CSTLGGTTNEKLFF.

The chain links TRBV7-2 to TRBJ2-7; D unclear. The V and J ends lost 2 bases and 7 bases respectively, with 18 bases between them. The CDR3 contains 15 residues. Germline CDR1 is SGHTA and CDR2 is FQGNSA. The CDR3 region is CASSLFAGLAEEQYF. CDR3 sequence (DNA): TGTGCCAGCAGCTTATTTGCAGGTTTAGCTGAGGAGCAGTACTTC.

This chain links TRBV7-9 with TRBJ2-5, with D tentatively TRBD1 (6 bases). The CDR3 extends over 15 amino acids. The V end lost 1 base, the J end lost 9 bases, and 18 bases lay between the germline ends. Looked up from germline, CDR1 is SEHNR and CDR2 is FQNEAQ (reference sequence). The CDR3 DNA reads TGTGCCAGCAGCTTAGGCAGGGGACCACAGGAGGCCCAGTACTTC. Its translation is CASSLGRGPQEAQYF.

This clonotype has a count of ten or more. The chain has TRBV10-3 and TRBJ2-5; 11 bases fit TRBD2. The length of the CDR3 is 15 residues. Germline values: CDR1 ENHRY, CDR2 SYGVKD. Losses at the gene ends were 2 bases for V and 1 base for J; bases not matched to a gene: 0. CDR3 protein: CAISEGTSGQETQYF. In DNA, the CDR3 is TGTGCCATCAGTGAGGGGACTAGCGGCCAAGAGACCCAGTACTTC.

The J gene is TRBJ1-2, the V gene TRBV7-2; 8 bases are a match to TRBD1. CDR3 length equals 17 residues. The germline CDR1 and CDR2 sequences are SGHTA and FQGNSA. Trimming at V came to 5 bases and at J to 7 bases, leaving 18 bases not matched to a gene. The CDR3 coding sequence is TGTGCCAGCAGCCCTACCGGGACAGGTCCACTGGATGCTGGCTACACCTTC. As protein: CASSPTGTGPLDAGYTF.

This clonotype was seen ten or more times. The chain is built from TRBV29-1 and TRBJ1-5, with D uncertain. CDR1 and CDR2 (germline): SQVTM, ANQGSEA. This CDR3 is 15 amino acids long. Trimming cost V 5 bases and J 5 bases, with 19 bases left between them. CDR3 nucleotides: TGCAGCGTTAAACTAGGGTGGAGCGGCGATCAGCCCCAGCATTTT. Translation: CSVKLGWSGDQPQHF.

In its sample, this clonotype was seen many times. The rearrangement joins TRBV29-1 to TRBJ2-7; TRBD1 might be the D (5 bases). Germline lookup yields CDR1 SQVTM and CDR2 ANQGSEA. The CDR3 is made up of 14 amino acids. V gave up 4 bases and J gave up 8 bases, with 21 bases separating them. Here the CDR3 DNA reads TGCAGCGTTGGCGGCCTCAGGGTAGACACGAAGCAGTACTTC. It specifies CSVGGLRVDTKQYF.

V and J are TRBV7-2 and TRBJ2-7; TRBD2 might be the D (5 bases). V lost 4 bases and J 0 bases, leaving 10 bases between the germline ends. Germline CDR1 and CDR2: SGHTA and FQGNSA. The CDR3 extends over 14 amino acids. In nucleotides, the CDR3 is TGTGCCAGCAGCTCCACGGGAATCTCCTACGAGCAGTACTTC. The encoded protein is CASSSTGISYEQYF.

This clonotype was detected ten times or more. The chain uses TRBV7-9 and TRBJ1-1; TRBD1 might be the D (6 bases). This CDR3 region has 15 residues. Looked up from germline, CDR1 is SEHNR and CDR2 is FQNEAQ (reference sequence). The V end lost 4 bases, the J end lost 4 bases, and 16 bases lay between the germline ends. CDR3 sequence (DNA): TGTGCCAGCAGCTCCGTGGACAGCGGTAGCACTGAAGCTTTCTTT. Its translation is CASSSVDSGSTEAFF.